This T cell receptor beta chain came from a study of blood T cell repertoires in COVID-19 (dated by TCRdb to the early 2020s). Regarding the study in general: Samples from collaborators originated in the United States, Italy and Spain and spanned both the acute and convalescent phases of COVID-19. Where HLA class I and class II types were available, the types were taken from metadata supplied by the sample provider, not from assay-based typing. Deeply sampled blood TCRbeta repertoires from subjects exposed to, actively infected with, or recovered from COVID-19 were included in the dataset. Samples were obtained from the ongoing ImmuneRACE study (first 160 participants) and from about 1,300 subjects provided by 6 global collaborators. Sample metadata almost always included a de-identified subject ID, COVID-19 status, age in years and sex. The repertoires were made available in a free public database intended to serve as a resource for research on the immune response to SARS-CoV-2. The material from the prospective study consisted of cDNA or gDNA derived from T cells, B-cell-depleted T cells, or PBMCs.

CDR1 and CDR2, per the germline V gene (reference sequence), are SEHNR and FQNEAQ. CDR3 length: 15 amino acids, cysteine to phenylalanine. Just the 45-base CDR3 DNA is kept, in frame starting at base 1. The V end gives up 1 base and the J end 3 bases, leaving 1 base in the junction not matched to a gene. Regarding this clone: There is no known antigen for this receptor. The sample holds no much larger clone one base away, and base qualities are not on file.

Collaborating institutions collected whole blood in K2EDTA tubes following their own protocols. For TCRbeta analysis, collaborators shipped samples in one of three forms: frozen whole blood, isolated PBMCs, or DNA extracted from either of those sample types. What the research found in general, with its limitations: How much clinical and demographic metadata was included differed by source and by participant, and the metadata was provided uncurated.

TCRbeta CDR3 regions were amplified from genomic DNA using the immunoSEQ Assay, a bias-controlled multiplex PCR. Per the source publication's procedure: Within the assay, amplification of reference gene primers was used to estimate how many nucleated cells each sample contained. To quantify the absolute abundance of each unique TCRbeta CDR3 rearrangement, sequence reads were collapsed and filtered. For each sample, productive Simpson clonality was calculated as the square root of Simpson's diversity index across productive rearrangements. The table was pulled from immuneACCESS by TCRdb, which kept in-frame rearrangements only. Such tables lose some clones; where checked, under half of the loss comes from unresolved V genes, and the rest has no known cause. D and trimming come from the DNA, and the V and J calls and clone size come from that table. The sample includes 97,000 or so clones, with 79% observed a single time. The ten most abundant clones make up roughly 20% of the sample.

This TCR derives from an elderly woman with active or convalescent COVID-19. The material sequenced was peripheral blood. The chain is assembled from TRBV7-9 and TRBJ2-1; 9 middle bases align to TRBD2. The sequenced DNA is TGTGCCAGCAGCTTAGGACTAGCGGTCTACAATGAGCAGTTCTTC. Its product reads: CASSLGLAVYNEQFF.